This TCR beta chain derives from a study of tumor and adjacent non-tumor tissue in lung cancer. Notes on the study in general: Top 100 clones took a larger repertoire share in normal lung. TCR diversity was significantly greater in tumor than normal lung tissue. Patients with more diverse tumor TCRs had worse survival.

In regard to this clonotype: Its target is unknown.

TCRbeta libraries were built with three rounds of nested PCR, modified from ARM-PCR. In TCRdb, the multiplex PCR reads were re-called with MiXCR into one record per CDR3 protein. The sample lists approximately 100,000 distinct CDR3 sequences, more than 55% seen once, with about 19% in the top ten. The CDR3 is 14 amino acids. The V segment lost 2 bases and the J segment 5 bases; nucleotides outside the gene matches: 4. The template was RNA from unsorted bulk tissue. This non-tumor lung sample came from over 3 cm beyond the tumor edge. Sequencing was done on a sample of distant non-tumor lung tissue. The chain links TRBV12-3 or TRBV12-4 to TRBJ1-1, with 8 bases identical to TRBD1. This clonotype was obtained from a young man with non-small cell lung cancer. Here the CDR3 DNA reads TGTGCCAGCAGTTTATCAGGGGGCAGTACTGAAGCTTTCTTT. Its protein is CASSLSGGSTEAFF.